A single sample gave rise to the 3 T cell receptor beta chains below, sequenced in a study of blood T cell repertoires in COVID-19. Clones were read by immunoSEQ multiplex PCR, and TCRdb kept only the in-frame ones, dropping some. The sample holds roughly 250,000 clones; over 70% are singletons and the top ten take around 9.2%. The sample was peripheral blood. The receptors stem from a human donor in a cohort sampled during active COVID-19.

V and J are TRBV9 and TRBJ2-7; 7 bases are a match to TRBD2. The CDR3 covers 13 residues. J was trimmed by 4 bases and V by 1 base; bases with no gene match: 2. Per the germline V gene, CDR1 is SGDLS and CDR2 is YYNGEE. The CDR3 DNA reads as TGTGCCAGCAGCGTAAGGGAGGGGTACGAGCAGTACTTC. Translation: CASSVREGYEQYF.

V usage is TRBV3-1 (or the pseudogene TRBV3-2) and J usage is TRBJ1-2; D not resolved. Trimming removed 1 base at V and 5 bases at J, with 14 bases between. Germline values: CDR1 LGHDT, CDR2 YNNKEL (reference sequence). This CDR3 contains 15 residues. The CDR3 spells CASSQALGPTYGYTF. The CDR3 DNA reads as TGTGCCAGCAGCCAAGCACTAGGTCCCACGTATGGCTACACCTTC.

The chain joins TRBV3-1 (or the pseudogene TRBV3-2) to TRBJ2-2; TRBD1 matches at 10 bases. Per the germline V gene, CDR1 is LGHDT and CDR2 is YNNKEL (reference sequence). CDR3 length: 16 residues. V trimming: 4 bases; J trimming: 0 bases; junction bases outside the gene matches: 2. In DNA, the CDR3 is TGTGCCAGCAGCCGGGGGACAGGGGCGAACACCGGGGAGCTGTTTTTT. Translation gives CASSRGTGANTGELFF.